This T cell receptor beta chain was identified in a study of T cell changes during pregnancy in multiple sclerosis. The CDR3 sequence is 15 residues long. Trimming cost V 0 bases and J 4 bases; bases outside gene matches: 3. In germline, CDR1 is LGHNA, CDR2 YSLEER. Profiled with immunoSEQ multiplex PCR; TCRdb holds only in-frame clones, not every one. The sample yields 91,000 or so clones, almost 95% seen once. The genes are TRBV4-3 and TRBJ1-5; 7 positions agree with TRBD1. The sequenced sample was peripheral blood, obtained after pregnancy. The receptor was derived from a female donor with multiple sclerosis, enrolled in a pregnancy study. The CDR3 DNA sequence: TGCGCCAGCAGCCAAGATATGGACAGGAATCAGCCCCAGCATTTT. This translates into CASSQDMDRNQPQHF.